This T cell receptor (beta chain) came from a study of T cells in Graves' hyperthyroidism and ophthalmopathy. It was RNA transcripts that yielded the amplified TCR beta CDR3 regions. First-round RT-PCR of the TCR CDR3 relied on the HTBI primer set. TCRdb re-called the multiplex PCR reads through MiXCR, storing one row per CDR3 protein. The sample has 550,000 to 700,000 distinct CDR3 sequences; roughly 14% are singletons. This clonotype was seen repeatedly, ten times or more. Antigen specificity is unknown. Deletions cut 5 bases from V and 1 base from J, with 11 bases between. Looked up from germline, CDR1 is SQVTM and CDR2 is ANQGSEA. This CDR3 is built from 13 residues. Regarding the study as a whole: Separating ophthalmopathy from stable hyperthyroidism was achieved by a 13 V-J model.

Patients with ophthalmopathy all had a Clinical Activity Score of at least 3, a NOSPECS grade of at least 4 and duration under 3 months. Diagnoses were established using clinical symptoms, serum thyroxine and TRAb, thyroid ultrasound and orbital computed tomography. The TCR sequence derives from a woman aged 40 to 50 with Graves' ophthalmopathy. The chain recombines TRBV29-1 with TRBJ1-1; D is undetermined. Material: blood. The CDR3 nucleotides are TGCAGCGTTCTCCGGACGGGGAACACTGAAGCTTTCTTT. The encoded protein is CSVLRTGNTEAFF.